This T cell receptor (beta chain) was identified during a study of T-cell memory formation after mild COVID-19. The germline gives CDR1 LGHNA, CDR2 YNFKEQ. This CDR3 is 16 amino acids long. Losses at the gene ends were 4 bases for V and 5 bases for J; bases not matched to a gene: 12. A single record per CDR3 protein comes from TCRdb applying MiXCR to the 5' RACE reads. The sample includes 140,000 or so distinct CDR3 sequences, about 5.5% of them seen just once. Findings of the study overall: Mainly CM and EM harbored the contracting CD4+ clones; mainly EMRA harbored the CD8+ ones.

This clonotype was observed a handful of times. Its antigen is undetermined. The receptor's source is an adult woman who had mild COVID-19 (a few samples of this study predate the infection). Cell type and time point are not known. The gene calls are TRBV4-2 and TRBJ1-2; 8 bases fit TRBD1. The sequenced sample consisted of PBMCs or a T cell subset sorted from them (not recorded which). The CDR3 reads CASSPSGTGGPYGYTF. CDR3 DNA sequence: TGTGCCAGCAGCCCGTCCGGGACAGGTGGGCCATATGGCTACACCTTC.